The 8 T cell receptor beta chains in this list originate from one sample, sequenced in a study of T-cell memory formation after mild COVID-19. TCRdb called the 5' RACE reads again in MiXCR, with one record for every CDR3 protein. The sample consists of 350,000 to 500,000 distinct CDR3 sequences, about a sixth of them appearing once. The sequenced sample was PBMCs or a T cell subset sorted from them (not recorded which). Receptors originate from a young man who had mild COVID-19 (a few samples of this study predate the infection). Cell type and time point are not known.

This chain uses TRBV7-9 with TRBJ2-7; tentative D call: TRBD2 (6 bases). The CDR3 consists of 18 residues. Trimming pared 4 bases from V and 3 bases from J, leaving 25 bases between. Looked up from germline, CDR1 is SEHNR and CDR2 is FQNEAQ (reference sequence). The DNA for the CDR3 is TGTGCCAGCAGCTCAAGTTTCCCGGAGGGAATCCGACTCTACGAGCAGTACTTC. This gives the protein CASSSSFPEGIRLYEQYF.

V is TRBV25-1 and J is TRBJ1-6; 7 nucleotides line up with TRBD1. Germline lookup yields CDR1 MGHDK and CDR2 SYGVNS. CDR3 length equals 15 residues. Trimming took 5 bases from V and 4 from J; bases not matched to a gene: 5. CDR3 sequence: CASSSRQGYNSPLHF. The CDR3 DNA follows: TGTGCCAGCAGTAGCCGACAGGGTTATAATTCACCCCTCCACTTT.

V is TRBV28 and J is TRBJ2-7; maybe TRBD1 (7 bases). Germline V CDR1 and CDR2: MDHEN, SYDVKM. Trimming took 3 bases from V and 3 from J, leaving 24 bases between them. The CDR3 is made up of 18 amino acids. CDR3 in amino acids: CASSLGGAGTADNYEQYV. Here the CDR3 DNA reads TGTGCCAGCAGTTTGGGGGGAGCCGGGACAGCCGATAACTACGAGCAGTACGTC.

V gene TRBV23-1 combines with J gene TRBJ1-5, with a weak D call TRBD1 (5 bases). TRBV23-1 is recorded as an ORF, its role being uncertain. V was cut by 2 bases and J by 7 bases, with 12 bases left in between. This CDR3 is built from 14 residues. CDR3 bases: TGCGCCAGCAGTCAAAGGGGCTCAAGGCAGCCCCAGCATTTT. Translation gives CASSQRGSRQPQHF.

This clonotype was seen only a few times. The chain combines TRBV18 with TRBJ2-5; no clear D. The length of the CDR3 is 13 residues. Germline lookup yields CDR1 KGHSH and CDR2 LQKENI. V shed 1 base and J shed 5 bases, with 8 bases lying between them. The CDR3 is CASSPLASETQYF. For the CDR3, the DNA is TGTGCCAGCTCACCACTAGCCTCGGAGACCCAGTACTTC.

J is TRBJ2-7 and V is TRBV5-1; 10 bases align to TRBD1. CDR3 length equals 14 residues. CDR1 is SGHRS, CDR2 YFSETQ, per germline. Trimming cost V 4 bases and J 4 bases; bases outside gene matches: 5. The CDR3 region has the DNA TGCGCCAGCAGCCAATGGACAGGGGGGTACGAGCAGTACTTC. Translating it yields CASSQWTGGYEQYF.

DNA for the CDR3: TGCGCCAGCAGCTTCAGACAGGAGAAGGACTATGGCTACACCTTC. This codes for CASSFRQEKDYGYTF. The chain combines TRBV5-1 with TRBJ1-2, with D possibly being TRBD1 (6 bases). Germline V CDR1 and CDR2: SGHRS, YFSETQ. This CDR3 is built from 15 residues. V lost 2 bases to trimming and J lost 3 bases, with 14 bases between them.

The rearrangement links TRBV5-1 to TRBJ1-1; possibly TRBD1 for D (6 bases). Germline V gene data show CDR1 as SGHRS and CDR2 as YFSETQ. The V gene lost 0 bases and the J gene lost 11 bases, with 14 bases spanning the gap. The length of the CDR3 is 13 residues. CDR3 sequence: CASSLANRESAFF. CDR3 coding DNA: TGCGCCAGCAGCTTGGCCAACAGGGAGTCGGCTTTCTTT.